This T cell receptor beta chain was retrieved from a study of control samples from healthy donors and cancer patients. Sequencing used immunoSEQ multiplex PCR; TCRdb keeps in-frame clones, though not all of them. The sample consists of 150,000 or so clones, 85% to 90% of them appearing once. Trimming took 4 bases from V and 7 from J, leaving 19 bases between them. In germline, CDR1 is MDHEN, CDR2 SYDVKM. The CDR3 contains 15 residues. Sequencing used blood. The chain carries TRBV28 and TRBJ1-1; D uncertain. This TCR was sampled from a man aged 18-30 years in good health. The DNA of the CDR3 is TGTGCCAGCAGTTCTTTATGGACCGCTGAAGGTGAAGCTTTCTTT. The encoded protein is CASSSLWTAEGEAFF.